This T cell receptor (beta chain) was obtained from a study of blood T cells in healthy people across ages. Study results and limitations: Comparison with aged donors showed that long-lived donors had more naive CD4+ cells and higher diversity.

Between the trimmed V and J ends, which lost 8 bases and 10 bases, there was a span of 15 bases. CDR1 and CDR2 (germline): SNHLY, FYNNEI. The CDR3 has 11 amino acids. Next came a second PCR, run for roughly 7 to 12 cycles, which used a sample-barcoded 5' primer along with a J-beta primer mix. Each cDNA molecule, via a template-switch adaptor with 12 random nucleotides, was tagged. TCRdb called the 5' RACE reads again in MiXCR, with one record for every CDR3 protein. The data contain 700,000 to 800,000 distinct CDR3 sequences, around 40% of them seen just once; the ten biggest clones take up 20% to 25%. With regard to this clonotype: What it binds is unknown.

The genes are TRBV2 and TRBJ2-7; D is undetermined. The TCR originated in a woman aged 55-69 years in good health. Input material: blood. The CDR3 region is CASFNTEAQYF. DNA of the CDR3: TGTGCCAGCTTTAACACCGAGGCCCAGTACTTC.